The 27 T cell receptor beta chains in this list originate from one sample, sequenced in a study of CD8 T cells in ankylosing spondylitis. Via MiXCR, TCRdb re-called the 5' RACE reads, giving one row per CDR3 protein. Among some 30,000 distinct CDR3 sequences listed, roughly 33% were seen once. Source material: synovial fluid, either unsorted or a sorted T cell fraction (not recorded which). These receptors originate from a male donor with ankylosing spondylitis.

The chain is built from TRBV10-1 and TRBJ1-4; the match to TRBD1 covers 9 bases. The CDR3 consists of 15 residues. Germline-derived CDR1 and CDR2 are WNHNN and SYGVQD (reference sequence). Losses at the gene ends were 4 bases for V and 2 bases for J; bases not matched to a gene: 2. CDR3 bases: TGCGCCAGCAGTGTACAGGGGGCTACTAATGAAAAACTGTTTTTT. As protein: CASSVQGATNEKLFF.

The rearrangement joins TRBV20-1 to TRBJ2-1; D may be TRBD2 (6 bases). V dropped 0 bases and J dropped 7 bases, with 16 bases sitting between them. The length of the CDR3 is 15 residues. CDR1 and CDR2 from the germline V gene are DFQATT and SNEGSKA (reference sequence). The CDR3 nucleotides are TGCAGTGCTAGAGATCTGAACGGGAGCGGGAATGAGCAGTTCTTC. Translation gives CSARDLNGSGNEQFF.

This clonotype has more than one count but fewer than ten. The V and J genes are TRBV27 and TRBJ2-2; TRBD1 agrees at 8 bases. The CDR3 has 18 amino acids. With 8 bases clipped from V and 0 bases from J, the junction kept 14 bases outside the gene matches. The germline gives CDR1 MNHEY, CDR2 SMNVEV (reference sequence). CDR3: CASGQGFDWVANTGELFF. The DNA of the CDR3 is TGTGCCAGCGGACAGGGATTCGATTGGGTCGCGAACACCGGGGAGCTGTTTTTT.

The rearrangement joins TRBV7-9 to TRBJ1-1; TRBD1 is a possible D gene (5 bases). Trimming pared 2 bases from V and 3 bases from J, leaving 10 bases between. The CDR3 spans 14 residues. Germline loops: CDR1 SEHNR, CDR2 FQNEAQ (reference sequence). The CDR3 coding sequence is TGTGCCAGCAGCTTAAATCAGGGTTACACTGAAGCTTTCTTT. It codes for CASSLNQGYTEAFF.

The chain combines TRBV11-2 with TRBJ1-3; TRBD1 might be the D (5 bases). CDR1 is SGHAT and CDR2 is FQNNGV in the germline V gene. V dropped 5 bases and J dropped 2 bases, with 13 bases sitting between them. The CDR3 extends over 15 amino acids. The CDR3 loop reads CASSLMGVTGNTIYF. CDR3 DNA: TGTGCCAGCAGCCTAATGGGGGTAACTGGAAACACCATATATTTT.

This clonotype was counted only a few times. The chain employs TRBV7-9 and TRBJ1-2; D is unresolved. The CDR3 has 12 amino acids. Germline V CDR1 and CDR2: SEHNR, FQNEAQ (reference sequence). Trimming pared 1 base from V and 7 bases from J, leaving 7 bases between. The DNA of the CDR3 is TGTGCCAGCAGCTTAGGCTTTGGTGGCTACACCTTC. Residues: CASSLGFGGYTF. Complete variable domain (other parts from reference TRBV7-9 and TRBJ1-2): DTGVSQNPRHKITKRGQNVTFRCDPISEHNRLYWYRQTLGQGPEFLTYFQNEAQLEKSRLLSDRFSAERPKGSFSTLEIQRTEQGDSAMYLCASSLGFGGYTFGSGTRLTVV.

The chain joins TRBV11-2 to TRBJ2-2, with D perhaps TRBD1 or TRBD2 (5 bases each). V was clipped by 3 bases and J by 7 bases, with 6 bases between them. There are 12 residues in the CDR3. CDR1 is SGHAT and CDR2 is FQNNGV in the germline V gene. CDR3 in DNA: TGTGCCAGCAGCTTTGGGGGCGGGGAGCTGTTTTTT. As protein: CASSFGGGELFF.

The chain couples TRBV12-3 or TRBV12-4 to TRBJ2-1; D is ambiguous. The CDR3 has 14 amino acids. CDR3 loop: CVPSTMDSYNEQFF. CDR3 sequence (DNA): TGTGTCCCTAGTACCATGGACTCCTACAATGAGCAGTTCTTC.

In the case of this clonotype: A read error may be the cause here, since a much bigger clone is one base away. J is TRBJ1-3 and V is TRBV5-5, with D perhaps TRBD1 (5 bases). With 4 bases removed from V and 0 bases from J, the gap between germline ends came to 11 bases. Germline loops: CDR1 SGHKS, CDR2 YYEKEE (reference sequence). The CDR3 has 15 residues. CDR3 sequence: CASSPRDGSGNTIYF. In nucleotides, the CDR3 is TGTGCCAGCAGCCCCCGGGACGGCTCTGGAAACACCATATATTTT.

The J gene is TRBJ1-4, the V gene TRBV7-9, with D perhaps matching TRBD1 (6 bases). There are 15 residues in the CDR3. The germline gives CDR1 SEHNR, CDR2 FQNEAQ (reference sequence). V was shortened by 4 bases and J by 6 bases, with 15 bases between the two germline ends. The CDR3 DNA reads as TGTGCCAGCAGCTCAATCGAGGGGGTCGATGAAAAACTGTTTTTT. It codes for CASSSIEGVDEKLFF. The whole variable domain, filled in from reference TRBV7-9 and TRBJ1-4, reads DTGVSQNPRHKITKRGQNVTFRCDPISEHNRLYWYRQTLGQGPEFLTYFQNEAQLEKSRLLSDRFSAERPKGSFSTLEIQRTEQGDSAMYLCASSSIEGVDEKLFFGSGTQLSVL.

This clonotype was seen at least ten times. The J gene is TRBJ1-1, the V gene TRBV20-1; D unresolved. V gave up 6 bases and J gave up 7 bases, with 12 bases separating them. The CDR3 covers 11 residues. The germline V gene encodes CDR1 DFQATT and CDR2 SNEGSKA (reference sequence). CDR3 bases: TGCAGTGCCAGCAGTGGACTTGAAGCTTTCTTT. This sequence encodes CSASSGLEAFF.

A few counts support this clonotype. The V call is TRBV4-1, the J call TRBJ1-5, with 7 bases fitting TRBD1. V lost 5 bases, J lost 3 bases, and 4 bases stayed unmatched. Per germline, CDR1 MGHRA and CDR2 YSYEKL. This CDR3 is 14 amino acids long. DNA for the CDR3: TGCGCCAGCAGCTTAGGACAGGCCAATCAGCCCCAGCATTTT. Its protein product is CASSLGQANQPQHF.

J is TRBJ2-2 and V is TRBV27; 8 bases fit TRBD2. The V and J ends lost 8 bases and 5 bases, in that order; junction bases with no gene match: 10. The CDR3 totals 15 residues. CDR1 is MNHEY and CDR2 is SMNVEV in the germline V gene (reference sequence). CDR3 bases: TGTGCCAGCGGGGGGGCCACGGGAGGGACCGGGGAGCTGTTTTTT. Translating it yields CASGGATGGTGELFF.

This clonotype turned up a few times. CDR3 coding DNA: TGTGCCAGCAGGGGGGACAGGGGGGGCAATCAGCCCCAGCATTTT. Translating it yields CASRGDRGGNQPQHF. This chain connects TRBV27 to TRBJ1-5, with 11 positions matching TRBD1. Germline CDR1 MNHEY, CDR2 SMNVEV (reference sequence). Trimming cost V 6 bases and J 2 bases; bases outside gene matches: 3. The CDR3 is 15 amino acids.

The DNA of the CDR3 is TGTGCCAGCAGCCAAGCGAGGGCTATTCCCTACGAGCAGTACTTC. Translation gives CASSQARAIPYEQYF. The J gene is TRBJ2-7, the V gene TRBV14; D is perhaps TRBD2 (5 bases). Germline CDR1 and CDR2: SGHDN and FVKESK. Trimming took 1 base from V and 2 from J, leaving 12 bases between them. This CDR3 is built from 15 residues.

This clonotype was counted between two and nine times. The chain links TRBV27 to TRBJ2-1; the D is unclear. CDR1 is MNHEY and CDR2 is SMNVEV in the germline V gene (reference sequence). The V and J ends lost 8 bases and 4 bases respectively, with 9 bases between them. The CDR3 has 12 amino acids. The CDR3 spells CASSTPYNEQFF. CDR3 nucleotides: TGTGCCAGCTCGACTCCGTACAATGAGCAGTTCTTC.

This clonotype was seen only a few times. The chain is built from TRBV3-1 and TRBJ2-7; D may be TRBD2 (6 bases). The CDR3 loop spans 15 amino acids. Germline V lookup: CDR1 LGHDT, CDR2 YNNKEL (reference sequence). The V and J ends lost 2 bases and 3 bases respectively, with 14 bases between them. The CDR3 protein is CASSQPRSGNYEQYF. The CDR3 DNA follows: TGTGCCAGCAGCCAACCCCGTAGCGGTAACTACGAGCAGTACTTC.

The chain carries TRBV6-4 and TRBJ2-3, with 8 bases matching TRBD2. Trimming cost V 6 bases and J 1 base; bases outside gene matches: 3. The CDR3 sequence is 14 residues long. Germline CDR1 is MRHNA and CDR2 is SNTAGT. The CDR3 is CASSPLAGTDTQYF. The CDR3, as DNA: TGTGCCAGCAGCCCACTAGCGGGCACAGATACGCAGTATTTT.

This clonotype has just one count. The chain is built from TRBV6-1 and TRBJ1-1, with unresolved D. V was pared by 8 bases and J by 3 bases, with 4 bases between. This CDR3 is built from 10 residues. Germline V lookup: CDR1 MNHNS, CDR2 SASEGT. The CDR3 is CASFYTEAFF. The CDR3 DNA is TGTGCCAGCTTTTACACTGAAGCTTTCTTT.

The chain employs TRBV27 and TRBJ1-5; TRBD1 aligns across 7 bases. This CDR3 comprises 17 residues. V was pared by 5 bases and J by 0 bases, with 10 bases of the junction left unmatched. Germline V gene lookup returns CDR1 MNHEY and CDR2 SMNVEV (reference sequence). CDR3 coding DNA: TGTGCCAGCAGTCCGCGACAGGGCCCTTATAGCAATCAGCCCCAGCATTTT. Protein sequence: CASSPRQGPYSNQPQHF.

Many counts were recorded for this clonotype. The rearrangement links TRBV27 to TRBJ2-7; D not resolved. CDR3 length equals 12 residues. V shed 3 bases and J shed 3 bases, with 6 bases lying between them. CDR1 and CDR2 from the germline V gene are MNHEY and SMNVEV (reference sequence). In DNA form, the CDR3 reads TGTGCCAGCAGTTTTTTCGGCTACGAGCAGTACTTC. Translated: CASSFFGYEQYF.

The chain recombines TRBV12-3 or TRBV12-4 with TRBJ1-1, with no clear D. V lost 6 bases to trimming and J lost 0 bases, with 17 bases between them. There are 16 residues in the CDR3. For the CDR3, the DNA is TGTGCCAGCAGCCCGACTGGACGTCTTATGAACACTGAAGCTTTCTTT. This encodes CASSPTGRLMNTEAFF.

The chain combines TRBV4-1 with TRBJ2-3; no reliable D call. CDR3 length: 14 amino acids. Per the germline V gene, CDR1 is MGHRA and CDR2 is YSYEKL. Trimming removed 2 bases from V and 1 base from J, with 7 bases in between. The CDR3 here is CASSQFDRTDTQYF. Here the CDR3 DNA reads TGCGCCAGCAGCCAATTCGACCGCACAGATACGCAGTATTTT.

In nucleotides, the CDR3 is TGTGCCATCAGTGAAGGGGGATCCTTTGGCGAGCAGTACTTC. Its translation: CAISEGGSFGEQYF. This rearrangement joins TRBV10-3 to TRBJ2-7; a possible D gene is TRBD1 (6 bases). Trimming pared 3 bases from V and 6 bases from J, leaving 15 bases between. CDR3 length: 14 residues. Looked up from germline, CDR1 is ENHRY and CDR2 is SYGVKD.

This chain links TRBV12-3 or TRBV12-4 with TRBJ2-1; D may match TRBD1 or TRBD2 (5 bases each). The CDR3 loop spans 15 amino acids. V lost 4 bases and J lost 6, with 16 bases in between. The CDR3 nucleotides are TGTGCCAGCAGTTCCTCCCAAAGGGACGGCAATGAGCAGTTCTTC. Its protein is CASSSSQRDGNEQFF.

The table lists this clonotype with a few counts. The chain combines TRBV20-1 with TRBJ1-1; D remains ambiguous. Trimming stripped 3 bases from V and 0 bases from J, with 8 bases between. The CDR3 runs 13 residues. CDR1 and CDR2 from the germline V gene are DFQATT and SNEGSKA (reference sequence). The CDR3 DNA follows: TGCAGTGCTAGTGCGTTTTTGAACACTGAAGCTTTCTTT. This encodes CSASAFLNTEAFF.

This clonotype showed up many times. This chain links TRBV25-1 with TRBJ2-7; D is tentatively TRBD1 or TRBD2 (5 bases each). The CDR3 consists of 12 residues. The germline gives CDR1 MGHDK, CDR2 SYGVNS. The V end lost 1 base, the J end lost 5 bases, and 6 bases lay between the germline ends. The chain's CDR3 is CASSEWGNEQYF. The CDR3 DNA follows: TGTGCCAGCAGTGAATGGGGGAACGAGCAGTACTTC.